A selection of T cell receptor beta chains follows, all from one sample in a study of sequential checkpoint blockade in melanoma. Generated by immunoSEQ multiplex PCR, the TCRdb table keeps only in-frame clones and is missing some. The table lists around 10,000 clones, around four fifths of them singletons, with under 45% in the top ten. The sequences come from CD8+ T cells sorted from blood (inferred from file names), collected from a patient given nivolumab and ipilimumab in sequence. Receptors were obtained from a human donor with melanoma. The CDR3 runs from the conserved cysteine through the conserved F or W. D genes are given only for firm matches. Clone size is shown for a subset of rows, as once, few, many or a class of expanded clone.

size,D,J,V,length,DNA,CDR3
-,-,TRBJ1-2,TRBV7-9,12,TGTGCCAGCAGCAGCCTAACTATGGGCTACACCTTC,CASSSLTMGYTF
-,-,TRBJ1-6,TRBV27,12,TGTGCCAGCCTAGTGCCCAATTCACCCCTCCACTTT,CASLVPNSPLHF
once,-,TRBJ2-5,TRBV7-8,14,TGTGCCAGCAGCTTAAGAAAGGGGCCAGAGACCCAGTACTTC,CASSLRKGPETQYF
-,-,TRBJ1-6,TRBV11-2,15,TGTGCCAGCAGCCCCCTCCAGGGGTTGGCTTCACCCCTCCACTTT,CASSPLQGLASPLHF
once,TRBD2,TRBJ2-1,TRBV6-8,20,TGTGCCAGCAGTTACGGGGCTAGCGGGAGGGTTTCTTATCGGGTGAATGAGCAGTTCTTC,CASSYGASGRVSYRVNEQFF
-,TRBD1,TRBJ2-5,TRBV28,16,TGTGCCAGCAGTTTATCGGGGTTAGGACAGGGGGAGACCCAGTACTTC,CASSLSGLGQGETQYF
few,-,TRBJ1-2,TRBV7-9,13,TGTGCCAGCACCCCCGGCGGTGGCTATGGCTACACCTTC,CASTPGGGYGYTF
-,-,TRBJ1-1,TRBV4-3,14,TGCGCCAGCAGCCTGGCTGTTACGAACACTGAAGCTTTCTTT,CASSLAVTNTEAFF
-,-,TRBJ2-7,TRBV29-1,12,TGCAGCGTTCGGAGGGCCGGGTACGAGCAGTACTTC,CSVRRAGYEQYF
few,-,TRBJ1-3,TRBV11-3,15,TGTGCCAGCAGCTTAAGCGGAGCCTCTGGAAACACCATATATTTT,CASSLSGASGNTIYF
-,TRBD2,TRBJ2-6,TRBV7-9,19,TGTGCCAGCAGCTTCGCAGCGGGGGGGACTTACTCTGGGGCCAACGTCCTGACTTTC,CASSFAAGGTYSGANVLTF
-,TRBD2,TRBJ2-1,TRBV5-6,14,TGTGCCAGCAGCTTCGGTGGACTAGCAGGAGAGCAGTTCTTC,CASSFGGLAGEQFF
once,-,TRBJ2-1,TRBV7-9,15,TGTGCCAGCAGCCCCCCCCAGGGCCAGGGCAATGAGCAGTTCTTC,CASSPPQGQGNEQFF
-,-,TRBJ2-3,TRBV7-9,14,TGTGCCAGCAGCTTAGCGGGGGGAACCCATACGCAGTATTTT,CASSLAGGTHTQYF
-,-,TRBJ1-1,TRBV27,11,TGTGCCAGCGAGGGAAACACTGAAGCTTTCTTT,CASEGNTEAFF